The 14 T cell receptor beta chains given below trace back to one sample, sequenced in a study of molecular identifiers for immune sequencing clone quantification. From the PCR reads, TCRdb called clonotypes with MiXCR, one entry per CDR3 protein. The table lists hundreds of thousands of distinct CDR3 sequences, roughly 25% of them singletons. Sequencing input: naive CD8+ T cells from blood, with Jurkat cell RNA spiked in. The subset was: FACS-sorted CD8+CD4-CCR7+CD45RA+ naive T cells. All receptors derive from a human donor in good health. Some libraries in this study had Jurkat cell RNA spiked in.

CDR3 residues: CASSHTLRTEAFF. The CDR3 nucleotides are TGTGCCAGCAGTCACACTTTAAGGACTGAAGCTTTCTTT. The chain joins TRBV6-2 or TRBV6-3 to TRBJ1-1; no firm D call. V was clipped by 5 bases and J by 5 bases, with 12 bases between them. CDR3 length: 13 amino acids. Germline V CDR1 and CDR2: MNHEY, SVGEGT.

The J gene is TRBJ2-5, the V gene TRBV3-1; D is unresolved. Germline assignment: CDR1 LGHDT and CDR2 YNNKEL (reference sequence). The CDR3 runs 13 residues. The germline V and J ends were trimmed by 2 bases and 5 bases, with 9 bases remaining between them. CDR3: CASSQPNLETQYF. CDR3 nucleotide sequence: TGTGCCAGCAGCCAACCAAACTTGGAGACCCAGTACTTC.

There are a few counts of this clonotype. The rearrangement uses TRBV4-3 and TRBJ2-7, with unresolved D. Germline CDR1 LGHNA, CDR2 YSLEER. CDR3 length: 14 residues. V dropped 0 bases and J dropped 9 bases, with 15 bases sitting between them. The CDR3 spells CASSQETARYGQYF. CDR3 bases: TGCGCCAGCAGCCAAGAGACGGCCCGCTATGGGCAGTACTTC.

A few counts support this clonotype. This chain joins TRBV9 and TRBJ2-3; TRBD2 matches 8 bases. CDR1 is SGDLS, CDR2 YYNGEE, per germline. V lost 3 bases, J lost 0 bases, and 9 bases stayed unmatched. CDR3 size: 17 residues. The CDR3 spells CASSAPPAGESTDTQYF. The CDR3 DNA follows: TGTGCCAGCAGCGCGCCCCCAGCGGGGGAAAGCACAGATACGCAGTATTTT.

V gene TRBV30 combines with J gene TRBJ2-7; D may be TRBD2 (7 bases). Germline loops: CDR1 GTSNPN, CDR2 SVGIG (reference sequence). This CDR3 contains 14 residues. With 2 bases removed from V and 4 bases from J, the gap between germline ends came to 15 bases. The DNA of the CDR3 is TGTGCCTGGAGTTCCGGGGGGACACTGTACGAGCAGTACTTC. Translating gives CAWSSGGTLYEQYF.

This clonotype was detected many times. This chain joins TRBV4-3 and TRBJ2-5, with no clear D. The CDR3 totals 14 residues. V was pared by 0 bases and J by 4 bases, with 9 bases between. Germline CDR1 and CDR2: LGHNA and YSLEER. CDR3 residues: CASSQDRFLETQYF. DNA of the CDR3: TGCGCCAGCAGCCAAGACAGGTTCTTAGAGACCCAGTACTTC.

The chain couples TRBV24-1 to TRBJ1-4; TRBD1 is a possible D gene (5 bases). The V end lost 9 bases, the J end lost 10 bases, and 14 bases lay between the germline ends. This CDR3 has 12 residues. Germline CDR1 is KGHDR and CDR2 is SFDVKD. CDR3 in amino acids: CATGGATGKLFF. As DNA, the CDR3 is TGTGCCACCGGAGGGGCTACGGGAAAACTGTTTTTT.

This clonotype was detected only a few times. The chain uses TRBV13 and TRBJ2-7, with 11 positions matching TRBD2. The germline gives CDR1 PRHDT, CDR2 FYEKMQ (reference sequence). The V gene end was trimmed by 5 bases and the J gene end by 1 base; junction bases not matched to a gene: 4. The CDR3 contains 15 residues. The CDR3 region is CASSDWTSGSYEQYF. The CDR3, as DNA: TGTGCCAGCAGCGATTGGACTAGCGGGTCCTACGAGCAGTACTTC. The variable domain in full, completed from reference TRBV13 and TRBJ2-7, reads AAGVIQSPRHLIKEKRETATLKCYPIPRHDTVYWYQQGPGQDPQFLISFYEKMQSDKGSIPDRFSAQQFSDYHSELNMSSLELGDSALYFCASSDWTSGSYEQYFGPGTRLTVT.

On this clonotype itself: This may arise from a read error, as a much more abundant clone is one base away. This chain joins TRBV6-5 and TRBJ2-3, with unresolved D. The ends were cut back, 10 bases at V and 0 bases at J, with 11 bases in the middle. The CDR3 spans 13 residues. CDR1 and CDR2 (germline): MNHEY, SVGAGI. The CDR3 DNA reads TGTGCCAACAGCGCGACTAGCACAGATACGCAGTATTTT. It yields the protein CANSATSTDTQYF.

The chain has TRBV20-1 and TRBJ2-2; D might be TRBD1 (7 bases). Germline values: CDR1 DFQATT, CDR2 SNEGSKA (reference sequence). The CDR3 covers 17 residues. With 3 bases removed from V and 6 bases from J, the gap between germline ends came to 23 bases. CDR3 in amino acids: CSARGRYRQGNAGELFF. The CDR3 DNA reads TGCAGTGCTAGGGGGAGGTATAGACAGGGCAACGCCGGGGAGCTGTTTTTT.

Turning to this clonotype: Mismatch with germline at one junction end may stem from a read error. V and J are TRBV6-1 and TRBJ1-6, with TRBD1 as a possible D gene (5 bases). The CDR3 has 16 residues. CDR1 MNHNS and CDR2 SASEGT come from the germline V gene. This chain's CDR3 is CGSRNRGSSYNSPLHF. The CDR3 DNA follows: TGTGGCAGCAGAAATAGGGGTAGCTCCTATAATTCACCCCTCCACTTT.

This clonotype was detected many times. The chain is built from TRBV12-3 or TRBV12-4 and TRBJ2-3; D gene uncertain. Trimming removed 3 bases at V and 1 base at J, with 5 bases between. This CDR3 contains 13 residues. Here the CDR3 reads CASSFPGTDTQYF. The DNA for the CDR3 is TGTGCCAGCAGTTTCCCGGGCACAGATACGCAGTATTTT.

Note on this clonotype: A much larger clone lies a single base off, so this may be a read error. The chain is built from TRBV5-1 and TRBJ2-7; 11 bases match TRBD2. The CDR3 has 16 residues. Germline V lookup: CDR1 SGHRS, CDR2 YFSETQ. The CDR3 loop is CASSPTGLAEPYEQCF. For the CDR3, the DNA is TGCGCCAGCAGCCCCACGGGACTAGCGGAACCATACGAGCAGTGCTTC.

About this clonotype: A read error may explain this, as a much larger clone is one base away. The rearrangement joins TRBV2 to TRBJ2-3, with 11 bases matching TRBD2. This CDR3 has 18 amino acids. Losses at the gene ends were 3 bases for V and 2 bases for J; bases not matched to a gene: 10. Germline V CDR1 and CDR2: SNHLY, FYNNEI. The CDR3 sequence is CASSEPVAGGPVTDTQYF. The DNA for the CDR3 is TGTGCCAGCAGTGAGCCGGTAGCGGGGGGGCCTGTCACAGATACGCAGTATTTT.